This T cell receptor (beta chain) is drawn from a study of shared clonotypes between healthy human individuals. Data came from immunoSEQ multiplex PCR; TCRdb stores just in-frame clones and leaves some out. The sample consists of about 530,000 clones, approximately 79% of them appearing once. Trimming cost V 6 bases and J 0 bases, with 9 bases left between them. The V gene's germline CDR1 is ENHRY and CDR2 SYGVKD. The CDR3 contains 14 residues. The V call is TRBV10-3, the J call TRBJ2-1; D is perhaps TRBD2 (5 bases). This TCR came from a middle-aged woman in good health. Some clones in this sample may be carry-over from other donors' samples. Sequencing input: PBMCs. The CDR3 protein is CAISPGYSYNEQFF. CDR3 bases: TGTGCCATCAGCCCGGGATACTCCTACAATGAGCAGTTCTTC.